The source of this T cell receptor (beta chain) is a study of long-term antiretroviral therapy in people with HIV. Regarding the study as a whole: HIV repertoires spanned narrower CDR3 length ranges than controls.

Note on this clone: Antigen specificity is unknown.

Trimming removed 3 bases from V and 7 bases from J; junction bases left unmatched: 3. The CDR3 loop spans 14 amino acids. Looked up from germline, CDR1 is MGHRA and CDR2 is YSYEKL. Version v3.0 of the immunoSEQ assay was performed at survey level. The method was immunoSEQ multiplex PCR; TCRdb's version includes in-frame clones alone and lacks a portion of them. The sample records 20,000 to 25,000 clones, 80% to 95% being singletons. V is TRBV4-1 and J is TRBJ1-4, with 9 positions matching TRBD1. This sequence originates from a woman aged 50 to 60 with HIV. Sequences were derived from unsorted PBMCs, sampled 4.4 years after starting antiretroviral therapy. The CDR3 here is CASSQGTGSEKLFF. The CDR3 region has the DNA TGCGCCAGCAGCCAGGGGACAGGGAGTGAAAAACTGTTTTTT.